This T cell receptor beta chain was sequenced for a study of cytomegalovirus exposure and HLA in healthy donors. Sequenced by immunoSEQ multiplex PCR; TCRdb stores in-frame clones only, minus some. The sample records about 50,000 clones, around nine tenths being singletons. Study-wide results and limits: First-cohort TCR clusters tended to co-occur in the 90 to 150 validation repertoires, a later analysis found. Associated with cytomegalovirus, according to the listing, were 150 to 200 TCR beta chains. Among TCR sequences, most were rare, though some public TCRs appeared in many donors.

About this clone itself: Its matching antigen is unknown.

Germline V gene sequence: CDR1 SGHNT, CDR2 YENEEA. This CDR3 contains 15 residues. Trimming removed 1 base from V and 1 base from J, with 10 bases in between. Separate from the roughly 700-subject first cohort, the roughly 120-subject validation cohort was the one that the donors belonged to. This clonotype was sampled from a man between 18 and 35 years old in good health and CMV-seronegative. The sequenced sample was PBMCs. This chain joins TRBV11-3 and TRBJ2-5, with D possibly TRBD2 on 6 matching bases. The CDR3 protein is CASSLAAGTQETQYF. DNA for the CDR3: TGTGCCAGCAGCTTAGCCGCGGGGACCCAAGAGACCCAGTACTTC.